The 21 T cell receptor beta chains given below trace back to one sample, sequenced in a study of vaccination and CD4 T cells after COVID-19. Treatment here: approximately 11-day PBMC culture with coronavirus spike peptide pools or control peptides (ViraFEST assay). At the Johns Hopkins FTIC core, DNA taken from cultured CD4+ T cells was sequenced by way of the Oncomine TCR Beta short-read assay. TCRdb reprocessed the PCR reads via MiXCR and lists one record per CDR3 protein. The table records roughly 10,000 distinct CDR3 sequences, 50% to 65% of them present only once. These receptors are not linked to any known antigen. Sample: CD4+ T cells from blood, cultured in vitro. Receptor source: a human donor who had recovered from COVID-19.

The gene calls are TRBV19 and TRBJ2-5; no firm D call. Between the trimmed V and J ends, which lost 4 bases and 1 base, there was a span of 7 bases. Germline V gene data show CDR1 as LNHDA and CDR2 as SQIVND (reference sequence). The CDR3 sequence is 13 residues long. This CDR3 is CASSTVTQETQYF. The CDR3 nucleotides are TGTGCCAGTAGTACAGTGACCCAAGAGACCCAGTACTTC.

The V gene is TRBV7-8, the J gene TRBJ2-1; D might be TRBD1 or TRBD2, each matching 5 bases. Germline V gives CDR1 SGHVS, CDR2 FQNEAQ. The CDR3 is 13 residues long. Trimming took off 3 bases at V and 6 bases at J, with 9 bases between the two ends. DNA of the CDR3: TGTGCCAGCAGCTTCCGGGACCGCAATGAGCAGTTCTTC. Encoded protein: CASSFRDRNEQFF.

The chain links TRBV24-1 to TRBJ1-5, with no clear D. The CDR3 sequence is 15 residues long. Germline values: CDR1 KGHDR, CDR2 SFDVKD. V lost 4 bases and J 3 bases, leaving 12 bases between the germline ends. CDR3 protein: CATSEEHKNNQPQHF. CDR3 bases: TGTGCCACCAGTGAGGAACATAAAAACAATCAGCCCCAGCATTTT.

The chain recombines TRBV19 with TRBJ2-5; 9 bases line up with TRBD2. Looked up from germline, CDR1 is LNHDA and CDR2 is SQIVND (reference sequence). With V trimmed by 6 bases and J by 5 bases, 13 bases remained unmatched. There are 16 residues in the CDR3. CDR3 nucleotide sequence: TGTGCCAGTAGGAGCCAAAGCGGGGGGCGGCGGGAGACCCAGTACTTC. Protein sequence: CASRSQSGGRRETQYF. Full variable domain (remainder filled in from reference TRBV19 and TRBJ2-5): DGGITQSPKYLFRKEGQNVTLSCEQNLNHDAMYWYRQDPGQGLRLIYYSQIVNDFQKGDIAEGYSVSREKKESFPLTVTSAQKNPTAFYLCASRSQSGGRRETQYFGPGTRLLVL.

This clonotype has more than one count but fewer than ten. The CDR3 nucleotides read TGTGCCAGCAGCTTAGATGGCAGGGCGAACACTGAAGCTTTCTTT. Translation gives CASSLDGRANTEAFF. The V call is TRBV7-9, the J call TRBJ1-1; a possible D gene is TRBD1 (5 bases). V was pared by 1 base and J by 1 base, with 10 bases between. The CDR3 runs 15 residues. Per the germline V gene, CDR1 is SEHNR and CDR2 is FQNEAQ (reference sequence).

This chain links TRBV6-2 or TRBV6-3 with TRBJ1-2; D gene unclear. Germline CDR1 reads MNHEY; CDR2 reads SVGEGT. The CDR3 totals 11 residues. Deletions cut 2 bases from V and 8 bases from J, with 6 bases between. DNA of the CDR3: TGTGCCAGCAGTTACAAACTGGGCTACACCTTC. This gives the protein CASSYKLGYTF.

The chain recombines TRBV7-2 with TRBJ1-3; D is ambiguous. The CDR3 extends over 14 amino acids. V gave up 5 bases and J gave up 7 bases, with 15 bases separating them. Germline CDR1 reads SGHTA; CDR2 reads FQGNSA. In DNA form, the CDR3 reads TGTGCCAGCAGCCGGCCCCGGGGAGAGAACACCATATATTTT. It translates to CASSRPRGENTIYF.

The chain joins TRBV5-1 to TRBJ2-7; 9 nucleotides align to TRBD1. The V gene's germline CDR1 is SGHRS and CDR2 YFSETQ. The CDR3 extends over 15 amino acids. Trimming took 0 bases from V and 5 from J; bases not matched to a gene: 6. CDR3 bases: TGCGCCAGCAGCTTGGAACAGGGGGCGATACACGAGCAGTACTTC. Protein product: CASSLEQGAIHEQYF.

The gene calls are TRBV4-1 and TRBJ1-2; weak D call: TRBD1 (5 bases). Germline CDR1 MGHRA, CDR2 YSYEKL. Trimming removed 0 bases from V and 4 bases from J, with 12 bases in between. The CDR3 spans 15 residues. The CDR3 spells CASSQERGVGYGYTF. For the CDR3, the DNA is TGCGCCAGCAGCCAAGAGCGAGGGGTCGGCTATGGCTACACCTTC.

A single count supports this clonotype. The rearrangement joins TRBV14 to TRBJ2-3; D perhaps matches TRBD1 (6 bases). This CDR3 region has 15 residues. Trimming removed 4 bases at V and 2 bases at J, with 13 bases between. Germline values: CDR1 SGHDN, CDR2 FVKESK. CDR3 loop: CASSLTTGPTDTQYF. The CDR3 nucleotides are TGTGCCAGCAGCCTTACGACAGGTCCCACAGATACGCAGTATTTT.

The rearrangement links TRBV7-3 to TRBJ2-2, with 12 bases matching TRBD2. V lost 4 bases, J lost 7 bases, and 10 bases stayed unmatched. CDR3 length: 17 amino acids. Per the germline V gene, CDR1 is SGHTA and CDR2 is FQGTGA. CDR3 coding DNA: TGTGCCAGCAGCTCCTCGACTAGCGGGAGAAGGGGCGGGGAGCTGTTTTTT. Protein: CASSSSTSGRRGGELFF.

The V gene is TRBV6-1, the J gene TRBJ1-3; 10 nucleotides match TRBD1. The germline gives CDR1 MNHNS, CDR2 SASEGT. There are 15 residues in the CDR3. Trimming removed 5 bases from V and 3 bases from J; junction bases left unmatched: 4. The CDR3, as DNA: TGTGCCAGCAGTAAAGGACAGGGGGTTGGAAACACCATATATTTT. Encoded protein: CASSKGQGVGNTIYF.

The V and J genes are TRBV20-1 and TRBJ1-1; a weak D match, TRBD1 (5 bases). The CDR3 runs 15 residues. Germline CDR1 reads DFQATT; CDR2 reads SNEGSKA (reference sequence). V was pared by 3 bases and J by 0 bases, with 14 bases between. CDR3 nucleotides: TGCAGTGCTAGTCCGCCCGGGACGCTGAACACTGAAGCTTTCTTT. Protein: CSASPPGTLNTEAFF.

The rearrangement joins TRBV20-1 to TRBJ2-7; a weak D match, TRBD2 (6 bases). The CDR3 runs to 14 residues. V was pared by 2 bases and J by 5 bases, with 16 bases between. In germline, CDR1 is DFQATT, CDR2 SNEGSKA (reference sequence). The CDR3 coding sequence is TGCAGTGCTAGAATCCCCGGGAGAATAAACGAGCAGTACTTC. Amino acids: CSARIPGRINEQYF.

A few counts support this clonotype. The genes are TRBV11-2 and TRBJ1-5, with TRBD1 identical over 9 bases. V shed 6 bases, J shed 4 bases, and the junction held 7 bases outside the gene matches. In germline, CDR1 is SGHAT, CDR2 FQNNGV. This CDR3 is built from 15 residues. The DNA for the CDR3 is TGTGCCAGCAGTAGACAGGGGGTACCTAATCAGCCCCAGCATTTT. It is translated as CASSRQGVPNQPQHF.

The rearrangement links TRBV11-2 to TRBJ2-7; D gene uncertain. The CDR3 extends over 10 amino acids. Germline V gene data show CDR1 as SGHAT and CDR2 as FQNNGV. V lost 5 bases and J 3 bases, leaving 2 bases between the germline ends. CDR3 loop: CASSHYEQYF. Written as DNA, the CDR3 is TGTGCCAGCAGCCACTACGAGCAGTACTTC.

Only a few counts were recorded for this clonotype. This chain joins TRBV7-9 and TRBJ1-2, with D possibly matching TRBD1 (6 bases). The CDR3 has 17 amino acids. Germline lookup yields CDR1 SEHNR and CDR2 FQNEAQ (reference sequence). V lost 5 bases to trimming and J lost 5 bases, with 24 bases between them. The CDR3 reads CASSPPGTHDLYYGYTF. The CDR3 DNA sequence: TGTGCCAGCAGCCCCCCCGGGACACATGATCTCTATTATGGCTACACCTTC.

The CDR3 DNA follows: TGTGCCAGCAGCTTGGCAGAGACCCAGTACTTC. The encoded protein is CASSLAETQYF. The chain has TRBV7-9 and TRBJ2-5; D gene ambiguous. This CDR3 has 11 amino acids. The V end was cut by 3 bases, the J end by 4 bases, with 3 bases between. Germline V CDR1 and CDR2: SEHNR, FQNEAQ (reference sequence).

There are a few counts of this clonotype. The chain carries TRBV21-1 and TRBJ2-3. TRBV21-1 is a pseudogene. This CDR3 has 12 amino acids. The CDR3 sequence: CASSRGTDTQYF. The CDR3 bases are TGTGCCAGCAGCCGGGGAACAGATACGCAGTATTTT.

The CDR3 sequence: CASSEPTGNNSPLHF. The CDR3 DNA reads as TGTGCCAGCAGTGAACCTACAGGGAATAATTCACCCCTCCACTTT. The chain recombines TRBV2 with TRBJ1-6, with TRBD1 as a possible D gene (6 bases). This CDR3 has 15 residues. Germline-derived CDR1 and CDR2 are SNHLY and FYNNEI. The ends were cut back, 2 bases at V and 5 bases at J, with 10 bases in the middle.

The chain employs TRBV10-3 and TRBJ1-2; 12 nucleotides align to TRBD1. This CDR3 region has 15 residues. V dropped 6 bases and J dropped 7; count of bases not matched to a gene: 9. Per the germline V gene, CDR1 is ENHRY and CDR2 is SYGVKD. The DNA for the CDR3 is TGTGCCATCAGCGAAAGGGACAGGGGGCTAGGTGGCTACACCTTC. This sequence encodes CAISERDRGLGGYTF.